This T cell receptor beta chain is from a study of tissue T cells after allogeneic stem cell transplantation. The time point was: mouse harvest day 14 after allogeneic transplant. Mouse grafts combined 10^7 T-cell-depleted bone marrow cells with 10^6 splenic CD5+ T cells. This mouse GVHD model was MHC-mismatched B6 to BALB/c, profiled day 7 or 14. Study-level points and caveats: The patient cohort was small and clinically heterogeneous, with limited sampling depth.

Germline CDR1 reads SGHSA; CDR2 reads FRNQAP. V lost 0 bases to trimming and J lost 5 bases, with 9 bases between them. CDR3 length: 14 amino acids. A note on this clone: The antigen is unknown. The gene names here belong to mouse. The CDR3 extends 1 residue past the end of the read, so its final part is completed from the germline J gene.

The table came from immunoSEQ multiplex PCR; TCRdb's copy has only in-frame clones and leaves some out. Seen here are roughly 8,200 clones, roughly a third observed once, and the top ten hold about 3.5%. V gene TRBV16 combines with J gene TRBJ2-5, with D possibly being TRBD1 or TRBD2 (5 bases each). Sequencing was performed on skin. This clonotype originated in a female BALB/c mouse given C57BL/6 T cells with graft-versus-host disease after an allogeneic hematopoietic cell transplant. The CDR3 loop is CASSLEGTGDTQYF. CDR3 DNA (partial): TGTGCAAGCAGCTTAGAAGGGACCGGAGACACCCAGTAC.